These 24 T cell receptor beta chains were sequenced from one sample in a study of blood T cell repertoires in COVID-19. Some clones are missing from TCRdb's copy, which holds only in-frame ones; the method was immunoSEQ multiplex PCR. This table holds about 280,000 clones, less than 90% found once. The material sequenced was peripheral blood. Receptors originate from a human donor in a cohort sampled during active COVID-19.

This chain connects TRBV7-9 to TRBJ2-1; 13 bases line up with TRBD2. V dropped 5 bases and J dropped 9; count of bases not matched to a gene: 10. CDR1 and CDR2 from the germline V gene are SEHNR and FQNEAQ (reference sequence). The CDR3 consists of 16 residues. The CDR3 coding sequence is TGTGCCAGCAGCCCCCGAGGACTAGCGGGAGCCTCTGAGCAGTTCTTC. It specifies CASSPRGLAGASEQFF.

J is TRBJ2-5 and V is TRBV2, with D unclear. The CDR3 consists of 13 residues. Per the germline V gene, CDR1 is SNHLY and CDR2 is FYNNEI. V was trimmed by 6 bases and J by 0 bases, leaving 8 bases between them. CDR3 amino acids: CASSTDNQETQYF. CDR3 nucleotides: TGTGCCAGCAGCACCGACAACCAAGAGACCCAGTACTTC.

This chain uses TRBV13 with TRBJ2-3, with 7 bases matching TRBD2. The CDR3 consists of 18 residues. The V and J ends lost 5 bases and 2 bases, in that order; junction bases with no gene match: 16. Germline V CDR1 and CDR2: PRHDT, FYEKMQ (reference sequence). CDR3 nucleotide sequence: TGTGCCAGCAGCAAGCTAGCGGCCCAGGTCCTATACACAGATACGCAGTATTTT. This translates into CASSKLAAQVLYTDTQYF.

About this clone: The junction differs from germline at one of its ends, possibly a read error. This chain connects TRBV9 to TRBJ2-7, with 7 positions matching TRBD1. CDR1 and CDR2 from the germline V gene are SGDLS and YYNGEE. This CDR3 comprises 13 residues. The CDR3 here is CASSVWGVGQVSF. As DNA, the CDR3 is TGTGCCAGCAGCGTATGGGGCGTCGGACAGGTGAGCTTC.

The gene calls are TRBV6-6 and TRBJ1-4; possible D gene TRBD1, 6 bases. Germline CDR1 and CDR2: MNHNY and SVGAGI (reference sequence). The CDR3 covers 16 residues. Trimming cost V 5 bases and J 1 base, with 14 bases left between them. CDR3 in DNA: TGTGCCAGCAGTAGAGGGGGAGGGCTAACTAATGAAAAACTGTTTTTT. Amino acid sequence: CASSRGGGLTNEKLFF.

This clone showed up many times. The CDR3 coding sequence is TGTGCCAGCAGCCAAGCCCCGGGACTAGCGGGAGGGCTCCACGAGCAGTACTTC. It yields the protein CASSQAPGLAGGLHEQYF. This chain links TRBV3-1 (or the pseudogene TRBV3-2) with TRBJ2-7, with TRBD2 identical over 16 bases. The CDR3 covers 18 residues. Germline lookup yields CDR1 LGHDT and CDR2 YNNKEL (reference sequence). V was clipped by 1 base and J by 5 bases; unmatched bases: 8.

The gene calls are TRBV7-2 and TRBJ2-1; no definite D call. The germline V gene has CDR1 SGHTA and CDR2 FQGNSA. V lost 3 bases to trimming and J lost 10 bases, with 13 bases between them. This CDR3 is built from 13 residues. For the CDR3, the DNA is TGTGCCAGCAGCTTTTCTCGACTCGAGGAGCAGTTCTTC. It codes for CASSFSRLEEQFF.

The V and J genes are TRBV28 and TRBJ2-7; 8 bases fit TRBD2. Germline lookup yields CDR1 MDHEN and CDR2 SYDVKM. V lost 5 bases, J lost 0 bases, and 6 bases stayed unmatched. The length of the CDR3 is 15 residues. CDR3 nucleotide sequence: TGTGCCAGCAGTCCCCGGGGGGGTAACTCCTACGAGCAGTACTTC. Translated: CASSPRGGNSYEQYF.

V usage is TRBV5-1 and J usage is TRBJ1-1; 8 bases align to TRBD1. There are 14 residues in the CDR3. Germline V gene data show CDR1 as SGHRS and CDR2 as YFSETQ. V was clipped by 5 bases and J by 4 bases; unmatched bases: 7. The CDR3 reads CASSPGGSVTEAFF. The CDR3 bases are TGCGCCAGCAGTCCAGGGGGCTCTGTCACTGAAGCTTTCTTT.

V usage is TRBV29-1 and J usage is TRBJ1-1; no firm D call. The CDR3 length is 11 residues. Trimming shortened V by 3 bases and J by 10 bases, and 12 bases separated the two germline ends. Germline V CDR1 and CDR2: SQVTM, ANQGSEA. CDR3 protein: CSVDWQFGAFF. CDR3 DNA: TGCAGCGTTGATTGGCAGTTTGGAGCTTTCTTT.

This clone occurred once. This sequence joins TRBV27 and TRBJ2-3; TRBD1 agrees at 8 bases. The CDR3 contains 15 residues. Germline assignment: CDR1 MNHEY and CDR2 SMNVEV (reference sequence). The ends lost 6 bases at V and 6 bases at J; junction bases unmatched: 11. As DNA, the CDR3 is TGTGCCAGCAGACCAGGACAGGGAGGTGAGGATACGCAGTATTTT. This encodes CASRPGQGGEDTQYF.

This chain connects TRBV2 to TRBJ1-2; no clear D gene. CDR1 is SNHLY and CDR2 is FYNNEI in the germline V gene. Trimming took off 1 base at V and 2 bases at J, with 5 bases between the two ends. The CDR3 covers 13 residues. The CDR3 DNA reads as TGTGCCAGCAGTGAAGAGAGGAACTATGGCTACACCTTC. Encoded protein: CASSEERNYGYTF. Supplemented by reference TRBV2 and TRBJ1-2, the full variable domain reads EPEVTQTPSHQVTQMGQEVILRCVPISNHLYFYWYRQILGQKVEFLVSFYNNEISEKSEIFDDQFSVERPDGSNFTLKIRSTKLEDSAMYFCASSEERNYGYTFGSGTRLTVV.

V and J are TRBV18 and TRBJ1-2; D gene ambiguous. CDR3 length: 16 amino acids. V lost 0 bases to trimming and J lost 4 bases, with 15 bases between them. Germline V gives CDR1 KGHSH, CDR2 LQKENI. CDR3 DNA sequence: TGTGCCAGCTCACCACCGAGCGGTGGCAGTACCTATGGCTACACCTTC. It translates to CASSPPSGGSTYGYTF.

To note about this clone: The same CDR3 can be traced to other DNA sequences in this sample. J is TRBJ1-2 and V is TRBV3-1 (or the pseudogene TRBV3-2); no firm D call. CDR3 length: 12 amino acids. Trimming pared 1 base from V and 3 bases from J, leaving 3 bases between. Germline values: CDR1 LGHDT, CDR2 YNNKEL (reference sequence). The CDR3 region has the DNA TGTGCCAGCAGCCAAGCCGACTATGGCTACACCTTC. Amino acids: CASSQADYGYTF.

V gene TRBV7-9 combines with J gene TRBJ1-1; D not resolved. The CDR3 length is 15 residues. CDR1 and CDR2 (germline): SEHNR, FQNEAQ (reference sequence). Trimming took 4 bases from V and 5 from J, leaving 17 bases between them. This CDR3 is CASSSPTNGETEAFF. CDR3 nucleotides: TGTGCCAGCAGCTCCCCGACCAACGGGGAAACTGAAGCTTTCTTT.

This sequence joins TRBV30 and TRBJ2-1; 7 nucleotides line up with TRBD2. Unmatched junction bases numbered 5, after V lost 0 bases and J lost 9 bases. Germline CDR1 and CDR2: GTSNPN and SVGIG (reference sequence). The CDR3 runs 13 residues. The CDR3 nucleotides are TGTGCCTGGAGTGTAGTGACTAGCAGTGAGCAGTTCTTC. Translation gives CAWSVVTSSEQFF.

CDR3 DNA sequence: TGTGCCAGCACAACAGGAGCCACCTATGGCTACACCTTC. Protein: CASTTGATYGYTF. This chain connects TRBV6-5 to TRBJ1-2; weak D call: TRBD1 (5 bases). This CDR3 spans 13 amino acids. V shed 7 bases and J shed 4 bases, with 13 bases lying between them. CDR1 is MNHEY, CDR2 SVGAGI, per germline.

The chain recombines TRBV7-2 with TRBJ2-7; 14 bases line up with TRBD2. This CDR3 has 17 residues. Germline V gene lookup returns CDR1 SGHTA and CDR2 FQGNSA. V dropped 5 bases and J dropped 4; count of bases not matched to a gene: 10. In DNA, the CDR3 is TGTGCCAGCAGCCGCTCGGGACTAGCGGGAGAGCGATACGAGCAGTACTTC. Residues: CASSRSGLAGERYEQYF.

CDR3 DNA: TGTGCCAGCAGCCCTGCGGGGCTGTATAACAATGAGCAGTTCTTC. Translation: CASSPAGLYNNEQFF. The chain carries TRBV3-1 (or the pseudogene TRBV3-2) and TRBJ2-1; maybe TRBD2 (6 bases). This CDR3 contains 15 residues. Germline loops: CDR1 LGHDT, CDR2 YNNKEL (reference sequence). Trimming pared 4 bases from V and 5 bases from J, leaving 15 bases between.

The rearrangement uses TRBV3-1 (or the pseudogene TRBV3-2) and TRBJ2-1; 10 nucleotides match TRBD2. The trim removed 4 bases at V and 4 bases at J, leaving 4 bases unmatched. From germline, CDR1 is LGHDT and CDR2 YNNKEL (reference sequence). The CDR3 spans 15 residues. The CDR3 region has the DNA TGTGCCAGCAGCCGTTCTAGCGGGAGATACAATGAGCAGTTCTTC. Amino acid sequence: CASSRSSGRYNEQFF.

This chain uses TRBV2 with TRBJ1-5; 8 nucleotides agree with TRBD1. CDR1 and CDR2 from the germline V gene are SNHLY and FYNNEI. Trimming removed 4 bases from V and 1 base from J; junction bases left unmatched: 6. This CDR3 spans 16 amino acids. CDR3 in amino acids: CASSVGQGISNQPQHF. The DNA of the CDR3 is TGTGCCAGCAGTGTCGGACAGGGTATAAGCAATCAGCCCCAGCATTTT. The full variable domain, completed using reference TRBV2 and TRBJ1-5, is EPEVTQTPSHQVTQMGQEVILRCVPISNHLYFYWYRQILGQKVEFLVSFYNNEISEKSEIFDDQFSVERPDGSNFTLKIRSTKLEDSAMYFCASSVGQGISNQPQHFGDGTRLSIL.

The V gene is TRBV7-2, the J gene TRBJ2-1; D might be TRBD1 (5 bases). V lost 2 bases and J 9 bases, leaving 14 bases between the germline ends. The CDR3 sequence is 14 residues long. Germline CDR1 SGHTA, CDR2 FQGNSA. The CDR3 DNA is TGTGCCAGCAGCTTACGTCGAATAGGGGCTGAGCAGTTCTTC. It specifies CASSLRRIGAEQFF.

The sample holds a few counts of this clone. The gene calls are TRBV18 and TRBJ2-7; a weak D match, TRBD1 (5 bases). From germline, CDR1 is KGHSH and CDR2 LQKENI. The length of the CDR3 is 14 residues. V gave up 5 bases and J gave up 3 bases, with 14 bases separating them. The CDR3 region is CASSRAGSLYEQYF. Written as DNA, the CDR3 is TGTGCCAGCTCAAGGGCAGGGTCCCTCTACGAGCAGTACTTC.

This clone turned up a few times. The V gene is TRBV7-2, the J gene TRBJ2-7; 7 nucleotides align to TRBD2. Per germline, CDR1 SGHTA and CDR2 FQGNSA. The V gene end was trimmed by 2 bases and the J gene end by 3 bases; junction bases not matched to a gene: 4. This CDR3 is 14 amino acids long. CDR3 DNA: TGTGCCAGCAGCTTAAATCGCGGGAGCTACGAGCAGTACTTC. Translated, it gives CASSLNRGSYEQYF.